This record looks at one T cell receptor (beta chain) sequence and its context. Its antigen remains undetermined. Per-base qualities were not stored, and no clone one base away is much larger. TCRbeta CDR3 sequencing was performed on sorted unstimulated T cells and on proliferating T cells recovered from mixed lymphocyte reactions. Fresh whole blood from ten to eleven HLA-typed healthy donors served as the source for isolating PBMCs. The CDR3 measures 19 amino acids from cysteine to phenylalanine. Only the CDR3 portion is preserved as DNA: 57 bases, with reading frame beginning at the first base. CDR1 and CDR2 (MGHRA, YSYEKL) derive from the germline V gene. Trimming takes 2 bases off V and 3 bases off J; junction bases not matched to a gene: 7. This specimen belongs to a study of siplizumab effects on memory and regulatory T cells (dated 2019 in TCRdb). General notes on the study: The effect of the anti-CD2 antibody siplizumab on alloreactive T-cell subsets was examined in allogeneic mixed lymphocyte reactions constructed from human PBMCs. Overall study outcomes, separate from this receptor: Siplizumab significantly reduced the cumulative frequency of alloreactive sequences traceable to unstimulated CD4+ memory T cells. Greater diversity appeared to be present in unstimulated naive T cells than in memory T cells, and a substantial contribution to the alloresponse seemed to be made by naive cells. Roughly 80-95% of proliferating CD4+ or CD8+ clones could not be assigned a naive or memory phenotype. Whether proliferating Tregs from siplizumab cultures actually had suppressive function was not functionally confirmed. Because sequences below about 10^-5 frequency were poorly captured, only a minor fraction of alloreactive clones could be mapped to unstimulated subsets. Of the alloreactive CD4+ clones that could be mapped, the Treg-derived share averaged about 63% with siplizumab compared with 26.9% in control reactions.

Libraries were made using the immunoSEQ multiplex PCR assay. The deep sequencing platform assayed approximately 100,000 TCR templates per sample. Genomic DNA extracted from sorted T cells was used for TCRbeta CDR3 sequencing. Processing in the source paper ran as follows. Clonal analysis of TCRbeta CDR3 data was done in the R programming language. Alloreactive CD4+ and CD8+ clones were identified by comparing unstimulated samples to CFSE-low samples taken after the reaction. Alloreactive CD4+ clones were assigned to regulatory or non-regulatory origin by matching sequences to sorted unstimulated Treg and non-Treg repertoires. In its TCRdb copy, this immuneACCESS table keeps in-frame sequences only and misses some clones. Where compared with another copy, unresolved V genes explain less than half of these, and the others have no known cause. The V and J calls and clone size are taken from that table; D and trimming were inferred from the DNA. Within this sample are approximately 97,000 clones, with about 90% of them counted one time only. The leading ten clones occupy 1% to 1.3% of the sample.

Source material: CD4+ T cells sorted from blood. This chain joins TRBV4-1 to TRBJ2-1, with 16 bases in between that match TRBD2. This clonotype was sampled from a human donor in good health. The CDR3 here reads CASSQSGLAGGPGYNEQFF. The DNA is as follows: TGCGCCAGCAGCCAATCGGGACTAGCGGGAGGGCCGGGCTACAATGAGCAGTTCTTC.